A single sample gave rise to the 22 T cell receptor beta chains below, sequenced in a study of T cell changes during pregnancy in multiple sclerosis. Libraries were prepared by immunoSEQ multiplex PCR; TCRdb keeps only in-frame clonotypes and omits some of them. The sample lists some 59,000 clones; around 90% were seen once. The source material was peripheral blood, sampled in the second trimester of pregnancy. Receptors were obtained from a female donor with multiple sclerosis, enrolled in a pregnancy study.

The rearrangement links TRBV7-2 to TRBJ2-7; 11 bases are a match to TRBD1. The V gene's germline CDR1 is SGHTA and CDR2 FQGNSA. The CDR3 is 15 amino acids. J lost 3 bases, V lost 2 bases, and 3 bases had no gene match. As DNA, the CDR3 is TGTGCCAGCAGCTTATATGGGACAGGGGGCTACGAGCAGTACTTC. Translation: CASSLYGTGGYEQYF. Full variable domain (outside the CDR3, taken from reference TRBV7-2 and TRBJ2-7): GAGVSQSPSNKVTEKGKDVELRCDPISGHTALYWYRQSLGQGLEFLIYFQGNSAPDKSGLPSDRFSAERTGGSVSTLTIQRTQQEDSAVYLCASSLYGTGGYEQYFGPGTRLTVT.

The chain couples TRBV28 to TRBJ2-1; 11 bases match TRBD2. Germline values: CDR1 MDHEN, CDR2 SYDVKM. Germline trimming cut 5 bases from V and 9 bases from J; bases unmatched to any gene: 6. There are 14 residues in the CDR3. CDR3 nucleotide sequence: TGTGCCAGCAGTCATAGCGGGGGGGCCGGTGAGCAGTTCTTC. Translation: CASSHSGGAGEQFF.

This sequence joins TRBV7-8 and TRBJ1-6, with D maybe TRBD1 (5 bases). Germline loops: CDR1 SGHVS, CDR2 FQNEAQ. The CDR3 runs to 16 residues. V was cut by 1 base and J by 7 bases, with 14 bases left in between. CDR3 coding DNA: TGTGCCAGCAGCTTAGTGCTGGCAGGGCGGAATTCACCCCTCCACTTT. Translation gives CASSLVLAGRNSPLHF.

The genes are TRBV28 and TRBJ2-1; 8 bases match TRBD1. Germline loops: CDR1 MDHEN, CDR2 SYDVKM. J lost 11 bases, V lost 6 bases, and 18 bases had no gene match. CDR3 length: 16 residues. In nucleotides, the CDR3 is TGTGCCAGCAGGGACCCTCAGGGGGCGCGTCGAATCCAGCAGTTCTTC. This codes for CASRDPQGARRIQQFF.

The chain joins TRBV30 to TRBJ1-2; the D is unclear. Germline V gene lookup returns CDR1 GTSNPN and CDR2 SVGIG (reference sequence). The V end was cut by 0 bases, the J end by 5 bases, with 13 bases between. The CDR3 loop spans 14 amino acids. CDR3 protein: CAWSVGGWMYGYTF. In nucleotides, the CDR3 is TGTGCCTGGAGTGTCGGCGGGTGGATGTATGGCTACACCTTC. The full variable domain, its missing parts supplied by reference TRBV30 and TRBJ1-2, is SQTIHQWPATLVQPVGSPLSLECTVEGTSNPNLYWYRQAAGRGLQLLFYSVGIGQISSEVPQNLSASRPQDRQFILSSKKLLLSDSGFYLCAWSVGGWMYGYTFGSGTRLTVV.

The V and J genes are TRBV11-2 and TRBJ1-1; TRBD1 matches 7 bases. Germline values: CDR1 SGHAT, CDR2 FQNNGV. The CDR3 extends over 14 amino acids. Trimming took 5 bases from V and 4 from J; bases not matched to a gene: 7. The CDR3 sequence is CASSLWAGGTEAFF. DNA of the CDR3: TGTGCCAGCAGCCTGTGGGCAGGGGGCACTGAAGCTTTCTTT.

This chain uses TRBV28 with TRBJ2-4; 8 bases are a match to TRBD1. With 5 bases clipped from V and 4 bases from J, the junction kept 4 bases outside the gene matches. The germline gives CDR1 MDHEN, CDR2 SYDVKM. The CDR3 has 14 residues. CDR3 sequence (DNA): TGTGCCAGCAGTCCACGGACAGGGAAAAACATTCAGTACTTC. Protein: CASSPRTGKNIQYF.

The V and J genes are TRBV5-5 and TRBJ1-1; the D gene is possibly TRBD1 (5 bases). V was pared by 5 bases and J by 8 bases, with 13 bases between. Germline-derived CDR1 and CDR2 are SGHKS and YYEKEE (reference sequence). This CDR3 has 12 residues. The CDR3 DNA reads TGTGCCAGCAGTTCTGACAGCCCCGAAGCTTTCTTT. It specifies CASSSDSPEAFF.

The table lists this clone with a count of one. The J gene is TRBJ2-5, the V gene TRBV5-1; 8 positions match TRBD2. This CDR3 has 16 residues. V gave up 2 bases and J gave up 4 bases; unmatched junction bases: 10. Germline loops: CDR1 SGHRS, CDR2 YFSETQ. The CDR3 DNA is TGCGCCAGCAGCTTCTTGCCCCCCCGGGGGGGAGAGACCCAGTACTTC. This translates into CASSFLPPRGGETQYF. Complete variable domain (other parts from reference TRBV5-1 and TRBJ2-5): KAGVTQTPRYLIKTRGQQVTLSCSPISGHRSVSWYQQTPGQGLQFLFEYFSETQRNKGNFPGRFSGRQFSNSRSEMNVSTLELGDSALYLCASSFLPPRGGETQYFGPGTRLLVL.

This chain joins TRBV7-3 and TRBJ1-5; D is possibly TRBD1 (5 bases). Germline CDR1 is SGHTA and CDR2 is FQGTGA. V lost 6 bases to trimming and J lost 8 bases, with 14 bases between them. This CDR3 region has 13 residues. The CDR3 nucleotides are TGTGCCAGCAGTTCATCGGGGGGAGAGCCCCAGCATTTT. Amino acids: CASSSSGGEPQHF.

The chain uses TRBV4-1 and TRBJ1-3; TRBD1 might be the D (6 bases). Trimming pared 0 bases from V and 4 bases from J, leaving 7 bases between. CDR1 and CDR2 from the germline V gene are MGHRA and YSYEKL. The CDR3 consists of 14 residues. The chain's CDR3 is CASSQEQGGNTIYF. DNA for the CDR3: TGCGCCAGCAGCCAAGAACAGGGCGGAAACACCATATATTTT.

This rearrangement joins TRBV27 to TRBJ2-7; D might be TRBD2 (6 bases). The CDR3 totals 16 residues. The V gene's germline CDR1 is MNHEY and CDR2 SMNVEV (reference sequence). V dropped 6 bases and J dropped 4 bases, with 22 bases sitting between them. CDR3 region: CASSTLYSVGRYEQYF. DNA of the CDR3: TGTGCCAGCAGCACGTTATACTCTGTTGGGAGGTACGAGCAGTACTTC.

The chain has TRBV7-3 and TRBJ1-1; tentatively, D is TRBD1 (5 bases). The V end was cut by 2 bases, the J end by 10 bases, with 14 bases between. The CDR3 loop spans 13 amino acids. CDR1 and CDR2 from the germline V gene are SGHTA and FQGTGA. CDR3 residues: CASSLSGYQGAFF. The CDR3 region has the DNA TGTGCCAGCAGCTTATCAGGGTATCAAGGAGCTTTCTTT.

The gene calls are TRBV11-2 and TRBJ1-1; D not resolved. The CDR3 is 12 amino acids. Germline V CDR1 and CDR2: SGHAT, FQNNGV. V lost 0 bases and J 6 bases, leaving 5 bases between the germline ends. The CDR3 here is CASSLDVSEAFF. CDR3 DNA sequence: TGTGCCAGCAGCTTAGACGTGTCTGAAGCTTTCTTT.

J is TRBJ2-2 and V is TRBV28, with unresolved D. The CDR3 extends over 14 amino acids. Germline V lookup: CDR1 MDHEN, CDR2 SYDVKM. V was trimmed by 2 bases and J by 6 bases, leaving 10 bases between them. Here the CDR3 reads CASSLGQVSGELFF. CDR3 bases: TGTGCCAGCAGTTTAGGGCAGGTATCCGGGGAGCTGTTTTTT.

CDR3: CASSFSGGATNEKLFF. The CDR3 DNA reads TGTGCCAGCAGTTTCTCAGGGGGCGCGACTAATGAAAAACTGTTTTTT. The V gene is TRBV28, the J gene TRBJ1-4, with 8 bases that match TRBD1. This CDR3 is 16 amino acids long. Germline lookup yields CDR1 MDHEN and CDR2 SYDVKM. J was trimmed by 2 bases and V by 3 bases; bases with no gene match: 5.

This rearrangement joins TRBV11-2 to TRBJ2-7, with 10 bases fitting TRBD2. V trimming: 3 bases; J trimming: 3 bases; junction bases outside the gene matches: 8. Germline values: CDR1 SGHAT, CDR2 FQNNGV. The CDR3 runs to 16 residues. DNA of the CDR3: TGTGCCAGCAGCTTTCACCCTAGCGGGGGTCTCTACGAGCAGTACTTC. This translates into CASSFHPSGGLYEQYF.

This chain links TRBV9 with TRBJ2-3; 9 bases map to TRBD2. With 3 bases clipped from V and 2 bases from J, the junction kept 10 bases outside the gene matches. The germline V gene has CDR1 SGDLS and CDR2 YYNGEE. There are 17 residues in the CDR3. The CDR3 loop reads CASSAREGGGATDTQYF. The CDR3 DNA follows: TGTGCCAGCAGCGCCCGCGAGGGCGGGGGGGCCACAGATACGCAGTATTTT.

V usage is TRBV9 and J usage is TRBJ2-7, with 9 bases matching TRBD1. Germline CDR1 is SGDLS and CDR2 is YYNGEE. There are 16 residues in the CDR3. The junction had 12 bases not matched to a gene; V was cut back by 3 bases and J by 5 bases. Here the CDR3 DNA reads TGTGCCAGCAGCGCCGACCCCGGGACAGGGAACCACGAGCAGTACTTC. Its protein is CASSADPGTGNHEQYF. Supplemented by reference TRBV9 and TRBJ2-7, the full variable domain reads DSGVTQTPKHLITATGQRVTLRCSPRSGDLSVYWYQQSLDQGLQFLIQYYNGEERAKGNILERFSAQQFPDLHSELNLSSLELGDSALYFCASSADPGTGNHEQYFGPGTRLTVT.

This clone was detected only once. V usage is TRBV5-5 and J usage is TRBJ2-3; no definite D call. The V end was cut by 4 bases, the J end by 2 bases, with 5 bases between. Germline assignment: CDR1 SGHKS and CDR2 YYEKEE (reference sequence). The CDR3 length is 12 residues. DNA of the CDR3: TGTGCCAGCAGCCTAAACACAGATACGCAGTATTTT. Amino acid sequence: CASSLNTDTQYF.

V is TRBV7-3 and J is TRBJ2-3, with 9 bases that match TRBD2. The CDR3 is 17 residues long. Germline CDR1 and CDR2: SGHTA and FQGTGA. Trimming cost V 5 bases and J 4 bases; bases outside gene matches: 13. The CDR3 here is CASSPEGGGAEADTQYF. The CDR3 nucleotides are TGTGCCAGCAGCCCAGAGGGCGGGGGGGCCGAGGCAGATACGCAGTATTTT.

This clone has just one count. This CDR3 reads CASSSREGVYEQYF. CDR3 bases: TGTGCCAGCAGCTCCAGGGAGGGGGTCTACGAGCAGTACTTC. V is TRBV7-9 and J is TRBJ2-7; TRBD2 is a possible D gene (7 bases). The CDR3 loop spans 14 amino acids. The V gene lost 4 bases and the J gene lost 3 bases, with 13 bases spanning the gap. CDR1 SEHNR and CDR2 FQNEAQ come from the germline V gene (reference sequence).